This T cell receptor (beta chain) was sequenced for a study of T cell responses to AZD1222 COVID-19 vaccine. As for the study in general: Researchers grouped second doses given at about 4 or about 12 weeks into one pool.

This clone came up once. What it binds is unknown. Study results and caveats: The breadth and depth of Spike-specific TCRs increased once two AZD1222 doses had been given.

In germline, CDR1 is MDHEN, CDR2 SYDVKM. V was trimmed by 6 bases and J by 8 bases, leaving 12 bases between them. The length of the CDR3 is 12 residues. Sequencing used immunoSEQ multiplex PCR; TCRdb keeps in-frame clones, though not all of them. The table has approximately 85,000 clones, approximately 87% seen once; the top ten hold 7%. The V call is TRBV28, the J call TRBJ2-3; D may be TRBD2 (5 bases). The source material was peripheral blood, sampled on day 0 of AZD1222 vaccination. This clonotype was obtained from an adult in good health. The CDR3 nucleotides read TGTGCCAGCAGCCTACCCCGGGGTACGCAGTATTTT. This codes for CASSLPRGTQYF.